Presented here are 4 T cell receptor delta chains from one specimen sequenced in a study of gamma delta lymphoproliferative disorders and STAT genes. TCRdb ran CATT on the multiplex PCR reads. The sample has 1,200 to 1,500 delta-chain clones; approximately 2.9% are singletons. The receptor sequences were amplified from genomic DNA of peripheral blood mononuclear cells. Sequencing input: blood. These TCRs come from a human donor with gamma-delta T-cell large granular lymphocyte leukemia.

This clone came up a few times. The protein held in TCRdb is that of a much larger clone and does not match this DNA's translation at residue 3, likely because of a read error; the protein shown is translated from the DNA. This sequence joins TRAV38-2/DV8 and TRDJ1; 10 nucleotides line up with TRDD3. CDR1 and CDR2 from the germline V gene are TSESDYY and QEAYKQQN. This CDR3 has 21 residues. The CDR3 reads CASRSSTLFPYWGIRPDKLIF. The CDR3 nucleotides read TGTGCTTCTAGGAGCTCGACACTATTCCCGTACTGGGGGATTCGGCCCGATAAACTCATCTTT.

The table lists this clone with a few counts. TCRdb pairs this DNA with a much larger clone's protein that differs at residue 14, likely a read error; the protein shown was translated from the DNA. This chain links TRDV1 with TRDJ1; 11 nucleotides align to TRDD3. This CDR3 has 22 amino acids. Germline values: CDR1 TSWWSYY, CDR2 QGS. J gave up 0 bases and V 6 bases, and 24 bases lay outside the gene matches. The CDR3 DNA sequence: TGTGCTCTTGGTTTCTACTTCCCTGGAACTATCTGGGGGATACCCTACACCGATAAACTCATCTTT. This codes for CALGFYFPGTIWGIPYTDKLIF.

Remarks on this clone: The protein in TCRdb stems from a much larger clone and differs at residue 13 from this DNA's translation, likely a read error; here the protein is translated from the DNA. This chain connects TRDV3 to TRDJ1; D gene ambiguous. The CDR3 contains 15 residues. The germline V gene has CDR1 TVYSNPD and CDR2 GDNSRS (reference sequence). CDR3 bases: TGTGCCTTTCGCCCGCACACCCGTAGGACCGATAAATTCATCTTT. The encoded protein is CAFRPHTRRTDKFIF. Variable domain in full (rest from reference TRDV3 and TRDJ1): CDKVTQSSPDQTVASGSEVVLLCTYDTVYSNPDLFWYRIRPDYSFQFVFYGDNSRSEGADFTQGRFSVKHILTQKAFHLVISPVRTEDSATYYCAFRPHTRRTDKFIFGKGTRVTVEP.

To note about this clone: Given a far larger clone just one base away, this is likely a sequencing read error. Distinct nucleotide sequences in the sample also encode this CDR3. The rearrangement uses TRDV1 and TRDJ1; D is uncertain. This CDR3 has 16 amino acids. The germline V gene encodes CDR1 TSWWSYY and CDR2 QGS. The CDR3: CALGEQPGAYTDKLIF. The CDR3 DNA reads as TGTGCTCTTGGGGAACAACCCGGGGCGTACACTGATAAACTCATCTTT.